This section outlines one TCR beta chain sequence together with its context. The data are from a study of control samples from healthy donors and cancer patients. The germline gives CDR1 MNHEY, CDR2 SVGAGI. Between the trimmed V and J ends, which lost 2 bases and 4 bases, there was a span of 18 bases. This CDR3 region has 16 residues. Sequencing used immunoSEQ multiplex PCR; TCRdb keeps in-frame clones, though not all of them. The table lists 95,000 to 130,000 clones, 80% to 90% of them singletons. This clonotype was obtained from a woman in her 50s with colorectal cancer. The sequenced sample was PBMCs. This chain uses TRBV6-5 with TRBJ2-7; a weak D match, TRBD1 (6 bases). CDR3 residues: CASSYQGQSTLYEQYF. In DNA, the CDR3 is TGTGCCAGCAGTTACCAAGGACAGTCTACGTTGTACGAGCAGTACTTC.